This entry lists 16 T cell receptor beta chains sequenced from one sample in a study of PD-L1 blockade in urothelial cancer. Here immunoSEQ multiplex PCR was the method, and the copy in TCRdb shows in-frame clones only, minus some. The table has 35,000 to 55,000 clones, around four fifths seen once. As for time point: peripheral blood 6 weeks after treatment start. The input for sequencing was PBMCs, taken around atezolizumab (anti-PD-L1) treatment. These receptors came from a man in his sixties with urothelial cancer.

There are a few counts of this clone. The gene calls are TRBV7-9 and TRBJ1-5; 7 bases are shared with TRBD1. The CDR3 is 14 amino acids. In germline, CDR1 is SEHNR, CDR2 FQNEAQ (reference sequence). Germline trimming cut 5 bases from V and 3 bases from J; bases unmatched to any gene: 4. CDR3 DNA: TGTGCCAGCAGCCCCGGGACAGCCAATCAGCCCCAGCATTTT. It is translated as CASSPGTANQPQHF.

V and J are TRBV11-1 and TRBJ2-1; 7 nucleotides align to TRBD1. From germline, CDR1 is SGHAT and CDR2 FQDESV (reference sequence). The CDR3 contains 14 residues. The trim removed 5 bases at V and 5 bases at J, leaving 6 bases unmatched. CDR3 in DNA: TGTGCCAGCAGCCTATTTACAGGGGACAATGAGCAGTTCTTC. Amino acids: CASSLFTGDNEQFF. The full variable domain, with the rest looked up from reference TRBV11-1 and TRBJ2-1, is EAEVAQSPRYKITEKSQAVAFWCDPISGHATLYWYRQILGQGPELLVQFQDESVVDDSQLPKDRFSAERLKGVDSTLKIQPAELGDSAMYLCASSLFTGDNEQFFGPGTRLTVL.

The chain couples TRBV18 to TRBJ1-2, with 8 bases fitting TRBD1. Germline values: CDR1 KGHSH, CDR2 LQKENI. This CDR3 is built from 14 residues. The trim removed 4 bases at V and 3 bases at J, leaving 4 bases unmatched. CDR3 sequence reads: CASSLGQEYYGYTF. The CDR3 nucleotides are TGTGCCAGCTCACTGGGACAGGAATACTATGGCTACACCTTC.

The gene calls are TRBV5-4 and TRBJ2-7; possibly TRBD2 for D (6 bases). Germline V gene lookup returns CDR1 SGHNT and CDR2 YYREEE (reference sequence). The CDR3 contains 15 residues. V was pared by 0 bases and J by 0 bases, with 10 bases between. The CDR3 spells CASSLGGESSYEQYF. The CDR3 bases are TGTGCCAGCAGCTTGGGCGGGGAGAGCTCCTACGAGCAGTACTTC. The full variable domain, in which reference TRBV5-4 and TRBJ2-7 provide the parts outside the CDR3, is ETGVTQSPTHLIKTRGQQVTLRCSSQSGHNTVSWYQQALGQGPQFIFQYYREEENGRGNFPPRFSGLQFPNYSSELNVNALELDDSALYLCASSLGGESSYEQYFGPGTRLTVT.

This rearrangement joins TRBV18 to TRBJ1-6, with a tentative D call TRBD1 (6 bases). V was pared by 2 bases and J by 0 bases, with 11 bases between. Germline lookup yields CDR1 KGHSH and CDR2 LQKENI. CDR3 size: 17 residues. The CDR3, as DNA: TGTGCCAGCTCACCAGATCCGGGACACTCCTATAATTCACCCCTCCACTTT. This encodes CASSPDPGHSYNSPLHF.

The rearrangement joins TRBV4-1 to TRBJ2-6, with D possibly matching TRBD1 (6 bases). Trimming shortened V by 5 bases and J by 1 base, and 18 bases separated the two germline ends. The CDR3 has 18 residues. In germline, CDR1 is MGHRA, CDR2 YSYEKL. The CDR3 nucleotides are TGCGCCAGCAGCTACAGGGTGATTTCGACTTCTGGGGCCAACGTCCTGACTTTC. This gives the protein CASSYRVISTSGANVLTF.

The J gene is TRBJ2-7, the V gene TRBV5-6; no definite D call. The germline gives CDR1 SGHDT, CDR2 YYEEEE. Trimming took 0 bases from V and 3 from J, leaving 7 bases between them. The CDR3 totals 13 residues. The CDR3 DNA is TGTGCCAGCAGCTTGGTCCCGGGCTACGAGCAGTACTTC. Its protein is CASSLVPGYEQYF.

This clone showed up just a few times. Written as DNA, the CDR3 is TGTGCCAGCGGCTCTCTTGGTGGCAGGAACACTGAAGCTTTCTTT. It translates to CASGSLGGRNTEAFF. The genes are TRBV28 and TRBJ1-1; D uncertain. CDR1 MDHEN and CDR2 SYDVKM come from the germline V gene. This CDR3 region has 15 residues. Between the trimmed V and J ends, which lost 8 bases and 1 base, there was a span of 17 bases.

The chain employs TRBV4-1 and TRBJ2-2; D remains ambiguous. V dropped 5 bases and J dropped 5 bases, with 15 bases sitting between them. The CDR3 is 15 amino acids. Germline loops: CDR1 MGHRA, CDR2 YSYEKL. DNA for the CDR3: TGCGCCAGCAGCTCCGACCCCCGCGGTACCGGGGAGCTGTTTTTT. Amino acid sequence: CASSSDPRGTGELFF.

The chain is built from TRBV19 and TRBJ1-1, with D possibly TRBD1 on 6 matching bases. From germline, CDR1 is LNHDA and CDR2 SQIVND (reference sequence). V was cut by 1 base and J by 4 bases, with 13 bases left in between. The CDR3 consists of 15 residues. CDR3 loop: CASSIAARGGTEAFF. The CDR3 coding sequence is TGTGCCAGTAGTATAGCGGCCAGGGGTGGCACTGAAGCTTTCTTT.

As for this clone: One junction end does not reproduce the germline sequence, and a read error may be involved. Other DNA sequences in the same sample also yield this CDR3. The chain combines TRBV30 with TRBJ1-1, with 7 bases that match TRBD1. CDR1 and CDR2 from the germline V gene are GTSNPN and SVGIG (reference sequence). The CDR3 loop spans 15 amino acids. The CDR3 is CAWSVTSTGNTEAFF. The CDR3 nucleotides are TGTGCCTGGAGTGTCACCTCGACAGGGAACACTGAGGCTTTCTTT.

The gene calls are TRBV4-2 and TRBJ1-6; 7 nucleotides line up with TRBD1. There are 15 residues in the CDR3. After removal of 0 bases from V and 7 bases from J, the junction contained 3 bases not matched to a gene. CDR1 and CDR2 (germline): LGHNA, YNFKEQ. CDR3 nucleotide sequence: TGTGCCAGCAGCCAAGATTTCAGGGGGAATTCACCCCTCCACTTT. It specifies CASSQDFRGNSPLHF.

The J gene is TRBJ2-1, the V gene TRBV7-2; 14 bases are shared with TRBD2. CDR3 size: 17 residues. Germline loops: CDR1 SGHTA, CDR2 FQGNSA. V gave up 5 bases and J gave up 0 bases; unmatched junction bases: 3. The CDR3 DNA reads as TGTGCCAGCAGCCCGACTAGCGGGGGGGGCTCCTACAATGAGCAGTTCTTC. As protein: CASSPTSGGGSYNEQFF.

This rearrangement joins TRBV9 to TRBJ2-2; TRBD2 matches at 11 bases. Germline V gene data show CDR1 as SGDLS and CDR2 as YYNGEE. V lost 4 bases and J lost 1; bases outside the gene matches: 6. CDR3 length: 17 amino acids. This chain's CDR3 is CASSLLAGAQNTGELFF. The CDR3 bases are TGTGCCAGCAGCCTACTAGCGGGGGCCCAGAACACCGGGGAGCTGTTTTTT.

This clone was counted once. This chain joins TRBV19 and TRBJ2-1, with 10 bases identical to TRBD2. Germline CDR1 reads LNHDA; CDR2 reads SQIVND (reference sequence). With V trimmed by 2 bases and J by 7 bases, 11 bases remained unmatched. The CDR3 loop spans 17 amino acids. The CDR3 DNA reads as TGTGCCAGTAGTATATCGTCGAGCGGGGGGGCCGAGAATGAGCAGTTCTTC. Amino acid sequence: CASSISSSGGAENEQFF.

This clone has just a few counts. The V and J genes are TRBV6-1 and TRBJ1-3, with D possibly being TRBD1 (5 bases). Per germline, CDR1 MNHNS and CDR2 SASEGT. CDR3 length: 13 residues. Trimming took 4 bases from V and 1 from J, leaving 5 bases between them. CDR3 region: CASSGTSGNTIYF. CDR3 in DNA: TGTGCCAGCAGTGGGACATCTGGAAACACCATATATTTT.